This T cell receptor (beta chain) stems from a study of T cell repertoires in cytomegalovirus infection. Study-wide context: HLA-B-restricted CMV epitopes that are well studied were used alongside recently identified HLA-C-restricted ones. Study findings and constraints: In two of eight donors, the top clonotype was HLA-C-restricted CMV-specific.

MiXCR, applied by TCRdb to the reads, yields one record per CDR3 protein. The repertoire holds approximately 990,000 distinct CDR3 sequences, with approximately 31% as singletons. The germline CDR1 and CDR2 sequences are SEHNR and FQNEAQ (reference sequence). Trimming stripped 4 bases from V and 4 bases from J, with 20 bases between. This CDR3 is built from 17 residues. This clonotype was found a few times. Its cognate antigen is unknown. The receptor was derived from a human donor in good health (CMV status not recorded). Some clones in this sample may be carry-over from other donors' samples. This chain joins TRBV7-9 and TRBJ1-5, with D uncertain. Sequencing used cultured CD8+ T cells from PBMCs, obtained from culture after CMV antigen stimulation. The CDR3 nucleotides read TGTGCCAGCAGCTCCCTAGCCGCGGACTGGGCAAATCAGCCCCAGCATTTT. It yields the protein CASSSLAADWANQPQHF.